This paragraph covers one T cell receptor beta chain sequence. The antigen is undetermined. Profiled with immunoSEQ multiplex PCR; TCRdb holds only in-frame clones, not every one. Of 180,000 or so clones in the sample, around 90% were seen once. This sample is part of a study of T cell responses to AZD1222 COVID-19 vaccine. Whole-study results and caveats: Donor demographics were predominantly white British with a female majority; clonal diversity may be underestimated.

Per germline, CDR1 KGHSH and CDR2 LQKENI. CDR3 length: 16 amino acids. Trimming at V came to 3 bases and at J to 1 base, leaving 4 bases not matched to a gene. This receptor was identified in an adult who received the AZD1222 COVID-19 vaccine. The sample was peripheral blood, taken 28 days after the second AZD1222 dose. The chain couples TRBV18 to TRBJ1-3, with TRBD1 matching over 9 bases. CDR3 DNA: TGTGCCAGCTCACCCCCAGGACAGGGGTCTGGAAACACCATATATTTT. This sequence encodes CASSPPGQGSGNTIYF.